This T cell receptor (beta chain) came from a study of T-cell memory formation after mild COVID-19. With 1 base clipped from V and 2 bases from J, the junction kept 5 bases outside the gene matches. The germline V gene has CDR1 MGHRA and CDR2 YSYEKL. The CDR3 has 17 amino acids. TCR alpha and TCR beta cDNA libraries carrying sample barcodes and UMIs came from 5'RACE with constant-segment primers. TCRdb re-derived calls from the 5' RACE reads in MiXCR, one entry per CDR3 protein. In the table there are 550,000 to 700,000 distinct CDR3 sequences, about 20% of which are singletons. The TCR originated in an adult woman who had mild COVID-19 (a few samples of this study predate the infection). Cell type and time point are not known. The rearrangement links TRBV4-1 to TRBJ2-4, with 10 positions matching TRBD1. The sequencing sample was made of PBMCs or a T cell subset sorted from them (not recorded which). CDR3 in DNA: TGCGCCAGCAGCCAAGTCGGGACAGGGGTGTCCAAAAACATTCAGTACTTC. Translation: CASSQVGTGVSKNIQYF.